These 22 T cell receptor beta chains came from one sample sequenced in a study of T cell responses to AZD1222 COVID-19 vaccine. This table comes from immunoSEQ multiplex PCR, and its TCRdb copy is limited to in-frame clones, with some not included. The sample shows about 180,000 clones, approximately 91% of them seen only once. The sample consisted of peripheral blood, taken on day 0 of AZD1222 vaccination. These receptors were obtained from an adult in good health.

This clone was seen a single time. The chain recombines TRBV3-1 (or the pseudogene TRBV3-2) with TRBJ2-7, with 8 bases lining up with TRBD2. Germline CDR1 and CDR2: LGHDT and YNNKEL (reference sequence). The CDR3 covers 14 residues. J lost 3 bases, V lost 4 bases, and 5 bases had no gene match. The DNA of the CDR3 is TGTGCCAGCAGCCCATTAGCGGGAAACTACGAGCAGTACTTC. It yields the protein CASSPLAGNYEQYF.

The V call is TRBV18, the J call TRBJ1-4; 8 bases line up with TRBD1. CDR1 is KGHSH and CDR2 is LQKENI in the germline V gene. Trimming removed 8 bases from V and 7 bases from J; junction bases left unmatched: 12. The CDR3 loop spans 15 amino acids. CDR3 loop: CASGSDRGLFEKLFF. The CDR3 DNA reads TGTGCCAGCGGATCCGACAGGGGCCTTTTTGAAAAACTGTTTTTT.

This chain links TRBV2 with TRBJ1-2; the D is unclear. The V gene lost 0 bases and the J gene lost 6 bases, with 17 bases spanning the gap. The CDR3 sequence is 16 residues long. Germline loops: CDR1 SNHLY, CDR2 FYNNEI. CDR3 protein: CASSEASGMLSNGYTF. The CDR3 coding sequence is TGTGCCAGCAGTGAAGCAAGCGGCATGCTAAGCAATGGCTACACCTTC.

The chain is built from TRBV28 and TRBJ2-3; unclear D gene. This CDR3 has 14 residues. Trimming took 6 bases from V and 2 from J, leaving 12 bases between them. Germline-derived CDR1 and CDR2 are MDHEN and SYDVKM. This chain's CDR3 is CASSSFGDTDTQYF. The CDR3 bases are TGTGCCAGCAGCAGTTTTGGCGACACAGATACGCAGTATTTT.

The chain employs TRBV6-4 and TRBJ1-2; 9 bases align to TRBD1. The CDR3 has 15 amino acids. V shed 3 bases and J 7 bases; nucleotides not matched to a gene: 9. The germline gives CDR1 MRHNA, CDR2 SNTAGT. CDR3 DNA sequence: TGTGCCAGCAGTGAACAGGGACAGGGTATCGGTGGCTACACCTTC. It yields the protein CASSEQGQGIGGYTF.

This clone was observed once. Other nucleotide sequences in the sample specify the same CDR3. This sequence joins TRBV9 and TRBJ1-1; D gene uncertain. The CDR3 is 14 residues long. Germline V gives CDR1 SGDLS, CDR2 YYNGEE. Trimming left V 4 bases short and J 4 bases short, with 14 bases between. CDR3 protein: CASSFRQEGTEAFF. CDR3 coding DNA: TGTGCCAGCAGCTTTAGACAAGAGGGCACTGAAGCTTTCTTT.

The V gene is TRBV4-2, the J gene TRBJ2-2, with D uncertain. The CDR3 spans 15 residues. Germline CDR1 LGHNA, CDR2 YNFKEQ. V was trimmed by 1 base and J by 3 bases, leaving 9 bases between them. CDR3 in DNA: TGTGCCAGCAGCCAAGGTCCAGCAGACACCGGGGAGCTGTTTTTT. Protein product: CASSQGPADTGELFF.

The chain employs TRBV7-8 and TRBJ2-7, with TRBD1 matching 7 bases. J was trimmed by 3 bases and V by 1 base; bases with no gene match: 12. CDR1 SGHVS and CDR2 FQNEAQ come from the germline V gene. The length of the CDR3 is 17 residues. Written as DNA, the CDR3 is TGTGCCAGCAGCTTAGGGAAACAGGGGAGTTATAACTACGAGCAGTACTTC. It yields the protein CASSLGKQGSYNYEQYF.

V and J are TRBV28 and TRBJ1-1; TRBD1 is a possible D gene (5 bases). Per germline, CDR1 MDHEN and CDR2 SYDVKM. There are 14 residues in the CDR3. The V end was cut by 5 bases, the J end by 2 bases, with 12 bases between. CDR3 sequence (DNA): TGTGCCAGCAGTGCCCTCGGGGGTAACACTGAAGCTTTCTTT. This sequence encodes CASSALGGNTEAFF.

The chain combines TRBV4-1 with TRBJ2-1; a possible D gene is TRBD2 (6 bases). Trimming took 0 bases from V and 6 from J, leaving 15 bases between them. Germline CDR1 MGHRA, CDR2 YSYEKL. This CDR3 contains 16 residues. CDR3 sequence: CASSQDFPGSGNEQFF. CDR3 in DNA: TGCGCCAGCAGCCAAGATTTCCCCGGGAGCGGCAATGAGCAGTTCTTC.

Here the CDR3 reads CASSLGRSREQYF. CDR3 in DNA: TGTGCCAGCAGTCTGGGACGGAGTCGAGAGCAGTACTTC. The gene calls are TRBV27 and TRBJ2-7; the D call may be TRBD1 or TRBD2 (5 bases each). The CDR3 runs 13 residues. With 5 bases removed from V and 7 bases from J, the gap between germline ends came to 15 bases. Germline V CDR1 and CDR2: MNHEY, SMNVEV (reference sequence).

The chain couples TRBV4-3 to TRBJ1-2; TRBD1 is a possible D gene (6 bases). The CDR3 extends over 15 amino acids. V gave up 0 bases and J gave up 3 bases, with 11 bases separating them. Germline V gene sequence: CDR1 LGHNA, CDR2 YSLEER. The CDR3 DNA sequence: TGCGCCAGCAGCCAAGATGTGGGGGCTTACTATGGCTACACCTTC. Protein: CASSQDVGAYYGYTF.

This clone was seen just once. The CDR3: CAVTGGTEAFF. The CDR3, as DNA: TGTGCCGTAACGGGGGGCACTGAAGCTTTCTTT. The rearrangement joins TRBV28 to TRBJ1-1, with a possible D match to TRBD1 (5 bases). CDR3 size: 11 residues. Between the trimmed V and J ends, which lost 11 bases and 4 bases, there was a span of 11 bases. Germline V gives CDR1 MDHEN, CDR2 SYDVKM.

V usage is TRBV4-3 and J usage is TRBJ1-4; D might be TRBD1 (5 bases). V was shortened by 0 bases and J by 3 bases, with 5 bases between the two germline ends. The germline V gene has CDR1 LGHNA and CDR2 YSLEER. This CDR3 contains 14 residues. The CDR3 loop reads CASSQEGANEKLFF. In DNA, the CDR3 is TGCGCCAGCAGCCAAGAGGGGGCTAATGAAAAACTGTTTTTT.

This sequence joins TRBV7-3 and TRBJ2-1, with no clear D. The germline V gene has CDR1 SGHTA and CDR2 FQGTGA. The CDR3 has 16 residues. Trimming removed 1 base at V and 0 bases at J, with 10 bases between. The CDR3 protein is CASSLMGASSYNEQFF. As DNA, the CDR3 is TGTGCCAGCAGCTTAATGGGCGCGAGCTCCTACAATGAGCAGTTCTTC.

The chain joins TRBV9 to TRBJ2-2; D is possibly TRBD2 (7 bases). The CDR3 is 16 residues long. The germline V gene encodes CDR1 SGDLS and CDR2 YYNGEE. V lost 0 bases and J lost 4, with 13 bases in between. This chain's CDR3 is CASSVGGGRGTGELFF. The DNA of the CDR3 is TGTGCCAGCAGCGTAGGCGGGGGCCGGGGCACCGGGGAGCTGTTTTTT.

The CDR3 sequence is CAWSVRGHQPQHF. CDR3 coding DNA: TGTGCCTGGAGTGTACGGGGGCATCAGCCCCAGCATTTT. The chain recombines TRBV30 with TRBJ1-5, with TRBD1 as a possible D gene (6 bases). This CDR3 region has 13 residues. V lost 0 bases and J 5 bases, leaving 8 bases between the germline ends. Germline CDR1 is GTSNPN and CDR2 is SVGIG (reference sequence).

Here the CDR3 reads CASSQLAGGPETQYF. The CDR3 DNA follows: TGTGCCAGCAGTCAACTAGCGGGAGGGCCGGAGACCCAGTACTTC. The chain is built from TRBV6-5 and TRBJ2-5, with TRBD2 matching 13 bases. This CDR3 has 15 residues. Germline CDR1 is MNHEY and CDR2 is SVGAGI. J was trimmed by 5 bases and V by 5 bases; bases with no gene match: 5.

The J gene is TRBJ2-7, the V gene TRBV7-2, with TRBD2 as a possible D gene (6 bases). Per germline, CDR1 SGHTA and CDR2 FQGNSA. This CDR3 region has 14 residues. V gave up 3 bases and J gave up 4 bases, with 13 bases separating them. The CDR3 loop reads CASSLRGRYYEQYF. CDR3 DNA: TGTGCCAGCAGCTTGCGGGGACGGTATTACGAGCAGTACTTC.

V usage is TRBV19 and J usage is TRBJ2-3, with D unresolved. CDR1 and CDR2 (germline): LNHDA, SQIVND (reference sequence). V was cut by 3 bases and J by 4 bases, with 8 bases left in between. The CDR3 totals 13 residues. CDR3 in amino acids: CASSMGLPDTQYF. The CDR3 DNA is TGTGCCAGTAGTATGGGTCTACCAGATACGCAGTATTTT. Combining the CDR3 with reference TRBV19 and TRBJ2-3 gives the whole variable domain DGGITQSPKYLFRKEGQNVTLSCEQNLNHDAMYWYRQDPGQGLRLIYYSQIVNDFQKGDIAEGYSVSREKKESFPLTVTSAQKNPTAFYLCASSMGLPDTQYFGPGTRLTVL.

V is TRBV7-9 and J is TRBJ1-2; D is unresolved. The CDR3 runs to 13 residues. V lost 3 bases, J lost 9 bases, and 14 bases lay in between. From germline, CDR1 is SEHNR and CDR2 FQNEAQ (reference sequence). The CDR3: CASSLNSDKSYTF. The CDR3 nucleotides are TGTGCCAGCAGCTTGAATTCAGATAAAAGCTACACCTTC.

A single count supports this clone. This sequence joins TRBV7-9 and TRBJ1-4, with TRBD1 identical over 7 bases. V dropped 5 bases and J dropped 0; count of bases not matched to a gene: 6. The germline CDR1 and CDR2 sequences are SEHNR and FQNEAQ (reference sequence). The CDR3 extends over 16 amino acids. For the CDR3, the DNA is TGTGCCAGCAGCACCATGGGACAGACAACTAATGAAAAACTGTTTTTT. It specifies CASSTMGQTTNEKLFF.